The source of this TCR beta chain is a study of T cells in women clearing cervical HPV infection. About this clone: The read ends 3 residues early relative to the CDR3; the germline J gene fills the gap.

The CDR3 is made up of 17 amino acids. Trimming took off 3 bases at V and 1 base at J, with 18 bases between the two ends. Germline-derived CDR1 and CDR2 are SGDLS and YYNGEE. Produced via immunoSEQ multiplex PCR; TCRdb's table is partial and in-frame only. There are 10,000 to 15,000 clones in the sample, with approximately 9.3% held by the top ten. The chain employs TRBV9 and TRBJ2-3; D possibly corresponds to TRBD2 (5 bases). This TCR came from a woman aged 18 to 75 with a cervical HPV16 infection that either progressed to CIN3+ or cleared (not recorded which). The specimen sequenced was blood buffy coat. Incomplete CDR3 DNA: TGTGCCAGCAGCGGCCTCGGACTCCAGGAAGGCACAGATACG. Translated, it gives CASSGLGLQEGTDT. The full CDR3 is CASSGLGLQEGTDTQYF.